A single T cell receptor (beta chain) is shown here with its context. The specificity of this receptor is unknown. No per-base quality is available; no much larger clone lies one base away. Library prep was done by 5' RACE. The reads were generated on an Illumina HiSeq 2500. A second PCR of about 7 to 12 cycles was performed with a sample-barcoded 5' primer and a J-beta primer mix. Each TCR beta cDNA molecule received a unique molecular identifier from a template-switch 5' adaptor carrying 12 random nucleotides. At least 2.5 million CDR3-containing paired-end reads were obtained from each sample. The Mint cDNA synthesis kit, primed by a TRBC-specific oligonucleotide, was used to synthesize first-strand cDNA from all RNA. All cDNA was treated with uracil-DNA glycosylase and then went through a first 18-cycle PCR with the universal primers M1SS and BC2_uni_R. The source study handled its data this way. Each sample was normalized by randomly selecting 1 million high-quality reads, each carrying a distinct molecular identifier. Reads sharing molecular identifiers were discarded rather than binned into consensus sequences. MiTCR, set to a Q25 quality threshold and the strictest error-elimination algorithm, was used for CDR3 identification, clonotype clustering and error correction. A nonparametric unseen species model with Euler transformation was used to estimate a lower bound on total TCR beta diversity. TCRdb took the public reads, trimmed them with fastp at Q25, ran MiXCR for clone calling and kept in-frame beta chains. Entries that share a CDR3 protein sequence are merged under the most common genes and DNA. These V and J calls derive from TCRdb rather than the authors' analysis. Within this sample are some 370,000 distinct CDR3 sequences, with approximately 51% of them counted one time only. The ten largest clonotypes hold around 53% of the sample.

These data originate in a study of blood T cells in healthy people across ages (dated by TCRdb to the mid-2010s). Notes on the research overall: In model experiments, template switching captured roughly one uniquely barcoded TCR beta cDNA molecule for every two T cells. The study analyzed two additional independent replicas of 1 million unique cDNA reads from the same blood draw for two donors, one aged 18 to 29 and one aged 80 or older. Age-related changes in TCR beta repertoire diversity were measured in the study by deep sequencing normalized with unique cDNA molecular identifiers. Four age groups were formed from the donors: young (average approximately 15 years), middle-aged (approximately 40), aged (roughly 58) and long-lived (about 80). To avoid experimental bias, donors of different ages were spread randomly across the sequencing lanes. Results the study describes overall, beyond this receptor: Compared with the aged group, more naive CD4+ T cells, fewer expanded clones and increased TCR diversity were shown by the long-lived group, suggesting age selection. Observed TCR beta diversity correlated strongly with the percentage of naive T cells measured by flow cytometry. Because profiling used bulk unsorted PBMCs, naive and antigen-experienced compartments could not be compared conclusively. Because the CMV infection status of the donors was unknown, age-related changes in expanded clonotypes may potentially have been confounded. Estimates of total diversity based on one million sequenced T cells were regarded as lower bounds and as underestimates. Observed TCR beta diversity per million T cells fell roughly linearly with age, and a significant reduction was already apparent by age around 39.

At the junction V is shortened by 6 bases and J by 2 bases, with 14 bases in between. CDR1 SGHTA and CDR2 FQGNSA were looked up in the germline V gene. The CDR3, from cysteine to phenylalanine, totals 14 residues. The entry retains the CDR3 DNA only, 42 bases that are in frame from base 1. The 39 donors, aged roughly 6 to 95 years, were systemically healthy Caucasian individuals from Russia. Each donor gave ten milliliters of peripheral blood, drawn into EDTA-treated Vacutainer tubes. Ficoll-Paque density-gradient centrifugation was used to isolate PBMCs, with at least 6.5 million per sample. Total RNA was extracted from PBMCs with Trizol reagent, with at least 5.5 micrograms obtained per sample. Naive CD45RAhigh/CD27high T cell percentages were measured by flow cytometry on a PBMC aliquot from every donor.

The clonotype comes from a man between 60 and 70 years old in good health. Sequences were obtained from blood. This receptor chain uses TRBV7-2 and TRBJ2-7; the D segment could be TRBD2, given 6 matching bases. The CDR3 sequence is CASRARDLTYEQYF. Here is the DNA: TGTGCCAGCAGGGCCCGGGACTTAACCTACGAGCAGTACTTC. Full variable domain (CDR3 extended with the reference TRBV7-2 and TRBJ2-7 proteins): GAGVSQSPSNKVTEKGKDVELRCDPISGHTALYWYRQSLGQGLEFLIYFQGNSAPDKSGLPSDRFSAERTGGSVSTLTIQRTQQEDSAVYLCASRARDLTYEQYFGPGTRLTVT.